This T cell receptor beta chain was recovered during a study of blood T cell repertoires in COVID-19. Sequenced by immunoSEQ multiplex PCR; TCRdb stores in-frame clones only, minus some. The data hold roughly 260,000 clones, with roughly nine tenths observed a single time. CDR1 and CDR2 from the germline V gene are SGHNT and YYREEE (reference sequence). The CDR3 is 15 residues long. V was clipped by 1 base and J by 3 bases, with 13 bases between them. This receptor was identified in a man in his 60s who had recovered from COVID-19. This rearrangement joins TRBV5-4 to TRBJ2-5, with D possibly TRBD2 on 6 matching bases. The sequencing input was peripheral blood. The CDR3 DNA follows: TGTGCCAGCAGCTTGACTAGCTCTGGCAAAGAGACCCAGTACTTC. Its protein is CASSLTSSGKETQYF.